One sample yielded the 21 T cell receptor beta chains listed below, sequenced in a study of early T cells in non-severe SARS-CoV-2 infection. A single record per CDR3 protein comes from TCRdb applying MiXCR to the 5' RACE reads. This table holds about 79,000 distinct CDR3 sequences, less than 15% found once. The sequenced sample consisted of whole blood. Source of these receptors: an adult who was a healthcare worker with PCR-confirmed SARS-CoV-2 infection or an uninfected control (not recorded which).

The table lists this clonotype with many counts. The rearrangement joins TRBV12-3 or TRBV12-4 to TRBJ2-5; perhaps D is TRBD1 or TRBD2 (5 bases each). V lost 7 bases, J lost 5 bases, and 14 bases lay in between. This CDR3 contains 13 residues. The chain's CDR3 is CASTTGTHETQYF. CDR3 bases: TGTGCCAGCACCACCGGGACGCACGAGACCCAGTACTTC.

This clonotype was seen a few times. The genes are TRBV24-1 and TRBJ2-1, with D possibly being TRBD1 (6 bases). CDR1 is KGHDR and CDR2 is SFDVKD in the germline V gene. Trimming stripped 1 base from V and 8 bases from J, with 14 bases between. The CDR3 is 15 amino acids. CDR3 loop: CATSDFGAGVDEQFF. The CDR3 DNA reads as TGTGCCACCAGTGATTTCGGCGCAGGGGTCGATGAGCAGTTCTTC.

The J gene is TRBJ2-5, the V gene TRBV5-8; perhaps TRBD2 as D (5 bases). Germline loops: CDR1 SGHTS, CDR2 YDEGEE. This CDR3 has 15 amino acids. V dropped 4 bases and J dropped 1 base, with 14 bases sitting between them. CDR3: CASSHQRNGQETQYF. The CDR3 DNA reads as TGTGCCAGCAGCCACCAGCGGAACGGCCAAGAGACCCAGTACTTC.

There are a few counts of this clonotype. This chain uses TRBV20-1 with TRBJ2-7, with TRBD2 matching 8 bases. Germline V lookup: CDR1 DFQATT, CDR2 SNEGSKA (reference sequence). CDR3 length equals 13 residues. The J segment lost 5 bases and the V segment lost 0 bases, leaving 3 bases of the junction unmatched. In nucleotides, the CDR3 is TGCAGTGCTAGAGATAGCGGGATCGACGAGCAGTACTTC. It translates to CSARDSGIDEQYF.

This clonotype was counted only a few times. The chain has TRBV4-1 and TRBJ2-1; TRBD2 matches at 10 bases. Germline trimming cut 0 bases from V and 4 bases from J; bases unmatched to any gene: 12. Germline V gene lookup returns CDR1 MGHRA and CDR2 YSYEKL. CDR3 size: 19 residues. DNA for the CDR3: TGCGCCAGCAGCCAAGATATGCTAGCGGGGGCCTCCTTATACAATGAGCAGTTCTTC. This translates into CASSQDMLAGASLYNEQFF.

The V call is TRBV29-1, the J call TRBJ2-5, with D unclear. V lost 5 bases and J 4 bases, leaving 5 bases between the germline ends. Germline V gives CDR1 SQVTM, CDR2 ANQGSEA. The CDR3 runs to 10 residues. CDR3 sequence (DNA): TGCAGCGTTAGGCGAGAGACCCAGTACTTC. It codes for CSVRRETQYF.

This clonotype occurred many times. The CDR3, as DNA: TGTGCCAGCAGCTTAGTTGAGCAGTTCTTC. Translation: CASSLVEQFF. This chain connects TRBV7-2 to TRBJ2-1; D uncertain. Looked up from germline, CDR1 is SGHTA and CDR2 is FQGNSA. Trimming left V 1 base short and J 9 bases short, with 1 base between. This CDR3 spans 10 amino acids.

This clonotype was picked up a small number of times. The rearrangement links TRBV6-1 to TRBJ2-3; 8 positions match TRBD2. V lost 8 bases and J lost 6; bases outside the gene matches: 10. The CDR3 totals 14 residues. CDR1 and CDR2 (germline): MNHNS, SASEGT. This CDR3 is CASFAGGGLDTQYF. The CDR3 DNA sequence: TGTGCCAGCTTTGCGGGAGGAGGGCTTGATACGCAGTATTTT.

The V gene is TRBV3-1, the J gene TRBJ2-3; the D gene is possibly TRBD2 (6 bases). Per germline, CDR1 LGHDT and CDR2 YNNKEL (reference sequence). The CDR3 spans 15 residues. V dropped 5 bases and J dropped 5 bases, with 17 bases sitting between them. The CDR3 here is CASSARLVGGDTQYF. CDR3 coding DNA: TGTGCCAGCAGCGCCCGACTAGTGGGCGGAGATACGCAGTATTTT.

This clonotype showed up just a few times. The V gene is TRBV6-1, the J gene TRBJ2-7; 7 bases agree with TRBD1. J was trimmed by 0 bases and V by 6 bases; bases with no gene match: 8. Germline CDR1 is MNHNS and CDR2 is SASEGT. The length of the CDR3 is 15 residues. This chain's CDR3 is CASRTGSIISYEQYF. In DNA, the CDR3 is TGTGCCAGCAGGACAGGGTCCATCATCTCCTACGAGCAGTACTTC.

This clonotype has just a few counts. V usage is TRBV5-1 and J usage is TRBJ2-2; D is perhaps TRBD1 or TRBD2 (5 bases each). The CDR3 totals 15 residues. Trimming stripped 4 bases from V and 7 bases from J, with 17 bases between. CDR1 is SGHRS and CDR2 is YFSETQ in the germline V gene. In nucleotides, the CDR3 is TGCGCCAGCAGCAGTGAGGGACCAGCGGTCGGGGAGCTGTTTTTT. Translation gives CASSSEGPAVGELFF.

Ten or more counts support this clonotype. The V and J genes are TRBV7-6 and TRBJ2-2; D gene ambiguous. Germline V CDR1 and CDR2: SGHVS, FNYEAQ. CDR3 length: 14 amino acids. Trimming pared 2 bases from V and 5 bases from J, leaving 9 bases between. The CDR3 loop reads CASSLNVVTGELFF. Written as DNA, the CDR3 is TGTGCCAGCAGCTTAAACGTGGTAACCGGGGAGCTGTTTTTT.

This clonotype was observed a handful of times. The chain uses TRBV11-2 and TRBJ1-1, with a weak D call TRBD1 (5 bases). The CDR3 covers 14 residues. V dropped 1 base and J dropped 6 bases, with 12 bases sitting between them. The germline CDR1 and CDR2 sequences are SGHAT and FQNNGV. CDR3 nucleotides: TGTGCCAGCAGCTTAGGAGGGGTCGTTTCTGAAGCTTTCTTT. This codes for CASSLGGVVSEAFF.

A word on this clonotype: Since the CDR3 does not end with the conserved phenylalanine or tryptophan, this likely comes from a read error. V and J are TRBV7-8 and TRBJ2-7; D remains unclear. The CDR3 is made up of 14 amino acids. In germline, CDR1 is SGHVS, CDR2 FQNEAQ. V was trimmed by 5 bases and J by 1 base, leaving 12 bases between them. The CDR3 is CASSRNSHSYEQYY. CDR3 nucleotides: TGTGCCAGCAGCAGAAACAGCCATTCCTACGAGCAGTACTAC.

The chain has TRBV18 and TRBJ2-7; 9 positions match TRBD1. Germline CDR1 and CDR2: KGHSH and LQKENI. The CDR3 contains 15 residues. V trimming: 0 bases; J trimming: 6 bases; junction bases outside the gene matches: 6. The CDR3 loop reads CASSPPLMTGGEQYF. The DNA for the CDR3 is TGTGCCAGCTCACCACCGCTTATGACAGGGGGCGAGCAGTACTTC. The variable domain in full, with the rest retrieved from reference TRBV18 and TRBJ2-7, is NAGVMQNPRHLVRRRGQEARLRCSPMKGHSHVYWYRQLPEEGLKFMVYLQKENIIDESGMPKERFSAEFPKEGPSILRIQQVVRGDSAAYFCASSPPLMTGGEQYFGPGTRLTVT.

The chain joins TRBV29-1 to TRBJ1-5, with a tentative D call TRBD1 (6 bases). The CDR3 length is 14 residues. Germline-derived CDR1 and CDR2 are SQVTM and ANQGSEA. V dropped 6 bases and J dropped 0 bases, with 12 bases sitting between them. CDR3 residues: CSVKQGNSNQPQHF. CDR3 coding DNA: TGCAGCGTCAAACAGGGTAATAGCAATCAGCCCCAGCATTTT. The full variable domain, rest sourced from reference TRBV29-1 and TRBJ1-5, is SAVISQKPSRDICQRGTSLTIQCQVDSQVTMMFWYRQQPGQSLTLIATANQGSEATYESGFVIDKFPISRPNLTFSTLTVSNMSPEDSSIYLCSVKQGNSNQPQHFGDGTRLSIL.

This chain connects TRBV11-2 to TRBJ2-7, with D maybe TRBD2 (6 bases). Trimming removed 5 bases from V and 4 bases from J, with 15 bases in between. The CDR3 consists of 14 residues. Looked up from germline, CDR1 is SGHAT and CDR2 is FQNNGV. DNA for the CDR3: TGTGCCAGCAGCCCTTTGACTAGGCATTACGAGCAGTACTTC. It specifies CASSPLTRHYEQYF.

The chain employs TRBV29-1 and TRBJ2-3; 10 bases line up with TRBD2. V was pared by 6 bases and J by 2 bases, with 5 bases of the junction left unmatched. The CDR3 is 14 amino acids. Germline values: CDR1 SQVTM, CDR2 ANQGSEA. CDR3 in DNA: TGCAGCGTCGGAGCGGGAGGGACCACAGATACGCAGTATTTT. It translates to CSVGAGGTTDTQYF.

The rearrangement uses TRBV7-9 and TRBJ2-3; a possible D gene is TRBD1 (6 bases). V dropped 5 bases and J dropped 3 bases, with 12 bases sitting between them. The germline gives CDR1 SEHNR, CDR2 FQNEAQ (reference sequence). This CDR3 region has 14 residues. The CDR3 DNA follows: TGTGCCAGCAGCCCCCGAGGACAGACAGATACGCAGTATTTT. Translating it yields CASSPRGQTDTQYF.

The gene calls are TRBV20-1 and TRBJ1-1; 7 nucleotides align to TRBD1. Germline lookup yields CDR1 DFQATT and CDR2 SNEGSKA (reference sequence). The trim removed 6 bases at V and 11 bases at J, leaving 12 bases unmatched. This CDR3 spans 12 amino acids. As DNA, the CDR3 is TGCAGTGCCTTCGGACAGGACCAGGCGGCTTTCTTT. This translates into CSAFGQDQAAFF.

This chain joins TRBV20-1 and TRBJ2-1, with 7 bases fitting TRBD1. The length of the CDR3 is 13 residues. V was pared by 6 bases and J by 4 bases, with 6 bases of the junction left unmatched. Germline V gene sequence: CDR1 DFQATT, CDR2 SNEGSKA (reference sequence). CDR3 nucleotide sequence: TGCAGTGCCCCGGGACAGCCATACAATGAGCAGTTCTTC. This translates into CSAPGQPYNEQFF.